Presented here are 10 T cell receptor beta chains from one specimen sequenced in a study of Ad26.COV2.S vaccination and SARS-CoV-2 variants. Specified treatment: about 20 received Ad26.COV2.S at low or high dose, single or two shots; about 5 received placebo; per-sample allocation not given. Collection of samples fell on day 63 after the first vaccine or placebo injection. Here immunoSEQ multiplex PCR was the method, and the copy in TCRdb shows in-frame clones only, minus some. The data hold about 350,000 clones, with roughly 90% observed a single time. The sequencing used peripheral blood, collected in a trial of Ad26.COV2.S vaccine versus placebo. These receptors all stem from a person aged 18-65 years who received the Ad26.COV2.S COVID-19 vaccine or a placebo.

The J gene is TRBJ2-2, the V gene TRBV2; 7 bases agree with TRBD2. The CDR3 contains 16 residues. Losses at the gene ends were 2 bases for V and 2 bases for J; bases not matched to a gene: 5. The germline V gene has CDR1 SNHLY and CDR2 FYNNEI. The CDR3 sequence: CASSEMGGGNTGELFF. CDR3 sequence (DNA): TGTGCCAGCAGTGAAATGGGCGGGGGTAACACCGGGGAGCTGTTTTTT.

The chain uses TRBV5-6 and TRBJ1-4, with a tentative D call TRBD1 (6 bases). The CDR3 has 15 amino acids. Germline V CDR1 and CDR2: SGHDT, YYEEEE. Between the trimmed V and J ends, which lost 3 bases and 8 bases, there was a span of 17 bases. The CDR3 DNA is TGTGCCAGCAGCTCGCGACAGGCTTCCAGGGAAAAACTGTTTTTT. Translation gives CASSSRQASREKLFF. Full variable domain (rest looked up from reference TRBV5-6 and TRBJ1-4): DAGVTQSPTHLIKTRGQQVTLRCSPKSGHDTVSWYQQALGQGPQFIFQYYEEEERQRGNFPDRFSGHQFPNYSSELNVNALLLGDSALYLCASSSRQASREKLFFGSGTQLSVL.

This clone was observed a single time. This chain connects TRBV5-1 to TRBJ1-6; maybe TRBD1 (5 bases). Trimming took off 0 bases at V and 7 bases at J, with 17 bases between the two ends. Germline values: CDR1 SGHRS, CDR2 YFSETQ. This CDR3 region has 17 residues. This CDR3 is CASSLDARVWGNSPLHF. The CDR3 DNA reads TGCGCCAGCAGCTTGGATGCTCGGGTCTGGGGGAATTCACCCCTCCACTTT.

The rearrangement uses TRBV28 and TRBJ1-1, with D possibly matching TRBD1 (6 bases). Germline-derived CDR1 and CDR2 are MDHEN and SYDVKM. V dropped 2 bases and J dropped 6 bases, with 10 bases sitting between them. This CDR3 spans 13 amino acids. CDR3 protein: CASSLVQGPEAFF. Here the CDR3 DNA reads TGTGCCAGCAGTTTAGTACAGGGTCCTGAAGCTTTCTTT.

Of note for this clone: Other nucleotide sequences from this sample produce the same CDR3. The gene calls are TRBV5-6 and TRBJ1-6; 7 bases line up with TRBD1. Germline V gene data show CDR1 as SGHDT and CDR2 as YYEEEE. Unmatched junction bases numbered 5, after V lost 1 base and J lost 10 bases. The CDR3 is 14 residues long. Here the CDR3 DNA reads TGTGCCAGCAGCTTGATACAGGGGCGGTCACCCCTCCACTTT. It encodes CASSLIQGRSPLHF.

The chain carries TRBV7-9 and TRBJ1-3; perhaps TRBD1 as D (6 bases). Trimming pared 5 bases from V and 7 bases from J, leaving 12 bases between. Per germline, CDR1 SEHNR and CDR2 FQNEAQ (reference sequence). The CDR3 sequence is 13 residues long. CDR3 region: CASSVYRANTIYF. The CDR3 DNA sequence: TGTGCCAGCAGCGTCTACAGGGCCAACACCATATATTTT.

The genes are TRBV6-5 and TRBJ1-5, with 9 bases lining up with TRBD1. CDR3 length: 13 residues. The germline V gene has CDR1 MNHEY and CDR2 SVGAGI. The V gene end was trimmed by 11 bases and the J gene end by 7 bases; junction bases not matched to a gene: 9. DNA for the CDR3: TGTGCCGTCAGGCGACAGGGGGAACAGCCCCAGCATTTT. Residues: CAVRRQGEQPQHF.

V usage is TRBV2 and J usage is TRBJ2-1, with 7 bases aligning to TRBD1. The length of the CDR3 is 15 residues. J gave up 4 bases and V 7 bases, and 10 bases lay outside the gene matches. Germline assignment: CDR1 SNHLY and CDR2 FYNNEI. The CDR3 coding sequence is TGTGCCAGCAAAAAACAGGGGTCTGGGTACAATGAGCAGTTCTTC. Its translation: CASKKQGSGYNEQFF. The variable domain in full, with the rest retrieved from reference TRBV2 and TRBJ2-1, is EPEVTQTPSHQVTQMGQEVILRCVPISNHLYFYWYRQILGQKVEFLVSFYNNEISEKSEIFDDQFSVERPDGSNFTLKIRSTKLEDSAMYFCASKKQGSGYNEQFFGPGTRLTVL.

This clone was counted once. V gene TRBV29-1 combines with J gene TRBJ2-3; TRBD2 matches at 10 bases. This CDR3 region has 15 residues. The V gene end was trimmed by 2 bases and the J gene end by 5 bases; junction bases not matched to a gene: 7. The germline gives CDR1 SQVTM, CDR2 ANQGSEA. The CDR3 DNA reads TGCAGCGTTGAACCGGCTAGCGGGAGAGTAGATACGCAGTATTTT. Translated: CSVEPASGRVDTQYF.

This clone has only one observation. V is TRBV28 and J is TRBJ1-1; no clear D. CDR3 length: 12 residues. Germline CDR1 reads MDHEN; CDR2 reads SYDVKM. V lost 5 bases to trimming and J lost 0 bases, with 4 bases between them. The CDR3 DNA sequence: TGTGCCAGCAGTACCATGAACACTGAAGCTTTCTTT. Amino acid sequence: CASSTMNTEAFF.